Listed below are T cell receptor beta chains from one sample, sequenced in a study of blood T cell repertoires in COVID-19. Assay used: immunoSEQ multiplex PCR; TCRdb lists only in-frame clones, some missing. The data show 85,000 to 130,000 clones, around 84% seen once. Source material: peripheral blood. The receptors originated from a man between 60 and 75 years old with acute or convalescent COVID-19. Each CDR3 is given with its conserved first and last residue. Fields, in order: V gene, CDR3 protein.

>TRBV9
CASSSTSGTYNEQFF
>TRBV15
CATSRDGRAGNTIYF
>TRBV5-1
CASSLVAGASTGELFF
>TRBV19
CASSYSQGTSFHEQFF
>TRBV3-1/TRBV3-2
CASSQGRGQGNQPQHF
>TRBV27
CASIQWGVQFF
>TRBV6-6
CARSSGGGGGNQPQHF
>TRBV6-5
CASRLHRGGGTEAFF
>TRBV18
CASSPTTGRETQYF
>TRBV11-3
CASSPEGDLRTDTQYF
>TRBV13
CASSFRGGGNQPQHF
>TRBV27
CASSPWTDHQPQHF
>TRBV5-5
CASSLVRDRGRTDTQYF
>TRBV25-1
CASSGVGYNEQFF
>TRBV10-3
CAIRGSRDSYTF